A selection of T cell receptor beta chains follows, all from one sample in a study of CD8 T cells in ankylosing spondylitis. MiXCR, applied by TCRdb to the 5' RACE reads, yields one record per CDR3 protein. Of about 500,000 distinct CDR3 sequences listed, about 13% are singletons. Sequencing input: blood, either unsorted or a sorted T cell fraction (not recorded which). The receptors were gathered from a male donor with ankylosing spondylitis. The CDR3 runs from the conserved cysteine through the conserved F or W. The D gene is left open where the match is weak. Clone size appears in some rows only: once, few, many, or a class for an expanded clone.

CDR3 DNA: TGCGCCAGCAGCTTGTCGGCGGGGCTCTACAATGAGCAGTTCTTC
CDR3 protein: CASSLSAGLYNEQFF
J gene: TRBJ2-1
D gene: NA
V gene: TRBV5-1
clone size: few

CDR3 DNA: TGTGCCAGCACCTTAGCTAGCGGGACTACGGATGAGCAGTTCTTC
CDR3 protein: CASTLASGTTDEQFF
J gene: TRBJ2-1
D gene: TRBD2
V gene: TRBV6-1
clone size: few

CDR3 DNA: TGTGCCAGCAGTTCGTGGGGGGCGGGACCTCGGGAGACCCAGTACTTC
CDR3 protein: CASSSWGAGPRETQYF
J gene: TRBJ2-5
D gene: NA
V gene: TRBV12-3/TRBV12-4
clone size: few

CDR3 DNA: TGCGCCAGCAGCTTGGCGGGACTAGCGGGAGGTGAGCAGTTCTTC
CDR3 protein: CASSLAGLAGGEQFF
J gene: TRBJ2-1
D gene: TRBD2
V gene: TRBV5-1
clone size: many

CDR3 DNA: TGCAGTGCCGCAGGCACTAGTTACAATGAGCAGTTCTTC
CDR3 protein: CSAAGTSYNEQFF
J gene: TRBJ2-1
D gene: NA
V gene: TRBV20-1
clone size: few

CDR3 DNA: TGCGCCAGCAGTAGAAACTATGGCTACACCTTC
CDR3 protein: CASSRNYGYTF
J gene: TRBJ1-2
D gene: NA
V gene: TRBV10-2
clone size: many

CDR3 DNA: TGCAGTGCTCAGACTAGCTTGAACACCGGGGAGCTGTTTTTT
CDR3 protein: CSAQTSLNTGELFF
J gene: TRBJ2-2
D gene: TRBD2
V gene: TRBV20-1
clone size: few

CDR3 DNA: TGTGCCAGCAGGGCAGCGGGAGTCTTAGCCAAAAACATTCAGTACTTC
CDR3 protein: CASRAAGVLAKNIQYF
J gene: TRBJ2-4
D gene: TRBD2
V gene: TRBV5-5
clone size: many

CDR3 DNA: TGTGCCAGCACCCCGCGGGGGGGAACTGAAGCTTTCTTT
CDR3 protein: CASTPRGGTEAFF
J gene: TRBJ1-1
D gene: NA
V gene: TRBV6-1
clone size: NA

CDR3 DNA: TGCGCCAGCAGCTTGGGAACCCCGCCCAATGAGCAGTTCTTC
CDR3 protein: CASSLGTPPNEQFF
J gene: TRBJ2-1
D gene: NA
V gene: TRBV5-1
clone size: few

CDR3 DNA: TGTGCCAGCAGTTACGCGAAGAGCCAAGAGACCCAGTACTTC
CDR3 protein: CASSYAKSQETQYF
J gene: TRBJ2-5
D gene: NA
V gene: TRBV6-5
clone size: NA

CDR3 DNA: TGTGCCAGCAGCCGGGGACAGGGGGCTCGAGGCTACACCTTC
CDR3 protein: CASSRGQGARGYTF
J gene: TRBJ1-2
D gene: TRBD1
V gene: TRBV12-3/TRBV12-4
clone size: NA

CDR3 DNA: TGTGCCAGCAGAAGGGGGGCCTCCAAAGAGACCCAGTACTTC
CDR3 protein: CASRRGASKETQYF
J gene: TRBJ2-5
D gene: NA
V gene: TRBV25-1
clone size: few

CDR3 DNA: TGCAGTGCTAGTCCCAATAATAACAATGAGCAGTTCTTC
CDR3 protein: CSASPNNNNEQFF
J gene: TRBJ2-1
D gene: NA
V gene: TRBV20-1
clone size: few

CDR3 DNA: TGTGCCAGCAGCCAAGGAGACACAGGCTACTACGAGCAGTACTTC
CDR3 protein: CASSQGDTGYYEQYF
J gene: TRBJ2-7
D gene: NA
V gene: TRBV14
clone size: few

CDR3 DNA: TGCAGTGCTAGAGTTTCTGGGGGCAATCAGCCCCAGCATTTT
CDR3 protein: CSARVSGGNQPQHF
J gene: TRBJ1-5
D gene: NA
V gene: TRBV20-1
clone size: NA

CDR3 DNA: TGTGCCAGCAGCTCCCTATCAGGGGGCACTAAGGGCTACACCTTC
CDR3 protein: CASSSLSGGTKGYTF
J gene: TRBJ1-2
D gene: TRBD1
V gene: TRBV7-9
clone size: many

CDR3 DNA: TGCGCCAGCAGCATTAGCGGGAGGGCCTACGAGCAGTACTTC
CDR3 protein: CASSISGRAYEQYF
J gene: TRBJ2-7
D gene: TRBD2
V gene: TRBV5-1
clone size: NA

CDR3 DNA: TGCAGCGTTGCAACCGGGACAGGCTTTCAGCCCCAGCATTTT
CDR3 protein: CSVATGTGFQPQHF
J gene: TRBJ1-5
D gene: TRBD1
V gene: TRBV29-1
clone size: many

CDR3 DNA: TGTGCCAGCAGTTTCCCCGGGACAGGGGATGAAAAACTGTTTTTT
CDR3 protein: CASSFPGTGDEKLFF
J gene: TRBJ1-4
D gene: TRBD1
V gene: TRBV27
clone size: NA

CDR3 DNA: TGTGCCAGCAGCCGACAGGGGACGAACACCGGGGAGCTGTTTTTT
CDR3 protein: CASSRQGTNTGELFF
J gene: TRBJ2-2
D gene: TRBD1
V gene: TRBV12-3/TRBV12-4
clone size: many

CDR3 DNA: TGCGCCAGCAGCTTGGTACCTTCAGATACGCAGTATTTT
CDR3 protein: CASSLVPSDTQYF
J gene: TRBJ2-3
D gene: NA
V gene: TRBV5-1
clone size: many

CDR3 DNA: TGTGCCAGCAGCGCTAGACAGATCTTAGGGAATGAGCAGTTCTTC
CDR3 protein: CASSARQILGNEQFF
J gene: TRBJ2-1
D gene: NA
V gene: TRBV7-2
clone size: few

CDR3 DNA: TGCGCCAGCAGCCGGGACGGACAGGGGCGGACAGATACGCAGTATTTT
CDR3 protein: CASSRDGQGRTDTQYF
J gene: TRBJ2-3
D gene: TRBD1
V gene: TRBV5-1
clone size: many

CDR3 DNA: TGTGCCAGCAGCGGACAACCAGCGGGAGGGCCGTTCAATGAGCAGTTCTTC
CDR3 protein: CASSGQPAGGPFNEQFF
J gene: TRBJ2-1
D gene: TRBD2
V gene: TRBV7-6
clone size: few

CDR3 DNA: TGCGCCAGCAGTGGGGGTAGCGGAAGCTCCTACGAGCAGTACTTC
CDR3 protein: CASSGGSGSSYEQYF
J gene: TRBJ2-7
D gene: NA
V gene: TRBV10-1
clone size: NA

CDR3 DNA: TGCGCCAGCAGCCTTAAGACTAGCGGGAGGGCGGACAATGAGCAGTTCTTC
CDR3 protein: CASSLKTSGRADNEQFF
J gene: TRBJ2-1
D gene: TRBD2
V gene: TRBV5-1
clone size: NA

CDR3 DNA: TGTGCCAGCAGACCAACGGATTGGGGTCGTAATGAGCAGTTCTTC
CDR3 protein: CASRPTDWGRNEQFF
J gene: TRBJ2-1
D gene: NA
V gene: TRBV7-9
clone size: few

CDR3 DNA: TGCAGTGCTAGAAACAGGTACAATGAGCAGTTCTTC
CDR3 protein: CSARNRYNEQFF
J gene: TRBJ2-1
D gene: NA
V gene: TRBV20-1
clone size: NA

CDR3 DNA: TGTGCCACCAGCAGAGGGGTCACCCCAGGGGGGAGGGAGACCCAGTACTTC
CDR3 protein: CATSRGVTPGGRETQYF
J gene: TRBJ2-5
D gene: NA
V gene: TRBV15
clone size: few

CDR3 DNA: TGTGCCAGCAGTGGGGGGACTGAGAACACCGGGGAGCTGTTTTTT
CDR3 protein: CASSGGTENTGELFF
J gene: TRBJ2-2
D gene: NA
V gene: TRBV12-3/TRBV12-4
clone size: many

CDR3 DNA: TGCGCCAGCAGTTGGGGGCTAAGTGAGACCCAGTACTTC
CDR3 protein: CASSWGLSETQYF
J gene: TRBJ2-5
D gene: NA
V gene: TRBV10-2
clone size: many

CDR3 DNA: TGCGCCAGCGCCCCGGGACAGGGACCGGGCACTGAAGCTTTCTTT
CDR3 protein: CASAPGQGPGTEAFF
J gene: TRBJ1-1
D gene: TRBD1
V gene: TRBV10-2
clone size: NA

CDR3 DNA: TGTGCCAGCAGCTTAGACCGGGGGGGCGGGGACACTGAAGCTTTCTTT
CDR3 protein: CASSLDRGGGDTEAFF
J gene: TRBJ1-1
D gene: NA
V gene: TRBV7-9
clone size: many

CDR3 DNA: TGTGCCAGCCCCGGACAGTCGACTGAAGCTTTCTTT
CDR3 protein: CASPGQSTEAFF
J gene: TRBJ1-1
D gene: NA
V gene: TRBV6-1
clone size: many

CDR3 DNA: TGCGCCAGCAGTCCCGGGGGAGGGGGTACTCTTTTT
CDR3 protein: CASSPGGGGTLF
J gene: TRBJ1-4
D gene: NA
V gene: TRBV4-1
clone size: NA

CDR3 DNA: TGTGCCAGCAGCCAATTCAGGGACTCTGAAGCTTTCTTT
CDR3 protein: CASSQFRDSEAFF
J gene: TRBJ1-1
D gene: NA
V gene: TRBV3-1
clone size: NA

CDR3 DNA: TGTGCCACCAGTGATGCCGGGACTTTCGACAATGAGCAGTTCTTC
CDR3 protein: CATSDAGTFDNEQFF
J gene: TRBJ2-1
D gene: NA
V gene: TRBV24-1
clone size: NA

CDR3 DNA: TGTGCCAGCAGTCCATCCCTCGCGGAAAGCTCCTACGAGCAGTACTTC
CDR3 protein: CASSPSLAESSYEQYF
J gene: TRBJ2-7
D gene: NA
V gene: TRBV27
clone size: few

CDR3 DNA: TGCGCCAGCAGCCGCGGGACAGGGGACACTGAAGCTTTCTTT
CDR3 protein: CASSRGTGDTEAFF
J gene: TRBJ1-1
D gene: TRBD1
V gene: TRBV5-1
clone size: many

CDR3 DNA: TGCGCCAGCAGCTTGAATCCCCAGGATTATAGCAATCAGCCCCAGCATTTT
CDR3 protein: CASSLNPQDYSNQPQHF
J gene: TRBJ1-5
D gene: NA
V gene: TRBV5-1
clone size: few

CDR3 DNA: TGCAGTGCCCTAGCGGGAGCGGGGGGTGATACGCAGTATTTT
CDR3 protein: CSALAGAGGDTQYF
J gene: TRBJ2-3
D gene: TRBD2
V gene: TRBV20-1
clone size: once

CDR3 DNA: TGTGCCAGCAGCTTAGTGGGCATCGCGCAGTACTTC
CDR3 protein: CASSLVGIAQYF
J gene: TRBJ2-7
D gene: NA
V gene: TRBV11-2
clone size: NA

CDR3 DNA: TGCGCCAGCAGCCAAGACTCGGGACAGTCTCTTCTGAACACCATATATTTT
CDR3 protein: CASSQDSGQSLLNTIYF
J gene: TRBJ1-3
D gene: TRBD1
V gene: TRBV4-1
clone size: few